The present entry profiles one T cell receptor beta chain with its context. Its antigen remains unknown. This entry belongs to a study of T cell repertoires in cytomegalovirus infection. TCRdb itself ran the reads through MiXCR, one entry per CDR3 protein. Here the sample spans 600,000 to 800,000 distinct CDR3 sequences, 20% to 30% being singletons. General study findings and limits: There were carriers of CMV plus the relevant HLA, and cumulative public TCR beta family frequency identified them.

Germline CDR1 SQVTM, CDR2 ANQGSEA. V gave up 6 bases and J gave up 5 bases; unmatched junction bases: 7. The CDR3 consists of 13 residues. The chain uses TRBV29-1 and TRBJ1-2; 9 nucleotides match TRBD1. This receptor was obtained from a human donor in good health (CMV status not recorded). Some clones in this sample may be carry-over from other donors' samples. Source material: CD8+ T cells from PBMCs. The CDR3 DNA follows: TGCAGCGTGGACACAGGGGGCCGGTATGGCTACACCTTC. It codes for CSVDTGGRYGYTF.